The TCR beta chain described here comes from a study of cytomegalovirus exposure and HLA in healthy donors. Whole-study findings and limits: An Asian-associated ancestry cluster reportedly showed fewer N-insertions than the roughly 670-donor mean in a later analysis. An analysis that was carried out later associated 15,000 to 20,000 TCR beta sequences with HLA alleles at 0.05 false discovery rate. DRB1 had the most TCR associations and HLA-C the fewest, a later analysis found, with rates varying by HLA locus. The authors confirmed in vitro that a few CMV-associated chains were specific for CMV antigens.

The PCR used 60 Vbeta and 13 Jbeta primers. This table comes from immunoSEQ multiplex PCR, and its TCRdb copy is limited to in-frame clones, with some not included. The profile covers roughly 190,000 clones, with 81% appearing a single time and around 3.5% taken by the ten largest. Concerning this clone: The antigen is not known.

Per germline, CDR1 SGHVS and CDR2 FQNEAQ. The CDR3 is 15 amino acids. With 1 base removed from V and 8 bases from J, the gap between germline ends came to 17 bases. Sequencing was carried out using PBMCs. The clonotype originates from a man aged 40-50 years in good health and CMV-seropositive. The chain recombines TRBV7-8 with TRBJ1-2; D might be TRBD1 (5 bases). The CDR3 DNA follows: TGTGCCAGCAGCTTAGTGGTTCCGGGGGTTGGGGGCTACACCTTC. Translation: CASSLVVPGVGGYTF. Full variable domain (outside the CDR3, taken from reference TRBV7-8 and TRBJ1-2): GAGVSQSPRYKVAKRGQDVALRCDPISGHVSLFWYQQALGQGPEFLTYFQNEAQLDKSGLPSDRFFAERPEGSVSTLKIQRTQQEDSAVYLCASSLVVPGVGGYTFGSGTRLTVV.